This TCR beta chain emerged from a study of blood T cells in healthy people across ages. On this clonotype: The antigen is unknown.

Study-wide results and limits: Strong correlation existed between TCR beta diversity and naive T cell percentage.

In terms of origin and age, donors were healthy Caucasian individuals from Russia aged about 6 to 90. Trimming cost V 3 bases and J 2 bases, with 12 bases left between them. Germline V CDR1 and CDR2: SGHRS, YFSETQ. The CDR3 extends over 15 amino acids. A second PCR, run for about 6 to 12 cycles, used a sample-barcoded 5' primer plus a J-beta primer mix. One entry per CDR3 protein results from TCRdb running MiXCR on the 5' RACE reads. This table has about 1,500,000 distinct CDR3 sequences, roughly 30% appearing once. The sequenced sample consisted of blood. This TCR was sampled from a woman aged 30 to 39 in good health. The chain combines TRBV5-1 with TRBJ1-5; D is undetermined. The CDR3 here is CASSSDPEGNQPQHF. CDR3 nucleotides: TGCGCCAGCAGCTCTGACCCGGAGGGCAATCAGCCCCAGCATTTT.